The 5 T cell receptor beta chains below come from one sample, sequenced in a study of blood T cell repertoires in COVID-19. Clones were sequenced by immunoSEQ multiplex PCR, and TCRdb holds only the in-frame ones, with some missing. The sample lists about 100,000 clones; over 75% were seen once. The specimen sequenced was peripheral blood. These TCRs come from a human donor in a cohort sampled during active COVID-19.

The chain has TRBV5-1 and TRBJ1-1; D unclear. This CDR3 spans 15 amino acids. V was clipped by 1 base and J by 4 bases, with 14 bases between them. Looked up from germline, CDR1 is SGHRS and CDR2 is YFSETQ. CDR3: CASSLWWVGSTEAFF. The CDR3, as DNA: TGCGCCAGCAGCTTGTGGTGGGTGGGGAGCACTGAAGCTTTCTTT.

J is TRBJ1-3 and V is TRBV19, with TRBD1 matching 7 bases. The V gene's germline CDR1 is LNHDA and CDR2 SQIVND (reference sequence). This CDR3 region has 15 residues. The J segment lost 0 bases and the V segment lost 4 bases, leaving 3 bases of the junction unmatched. The CDR3 protein is CASSTSGGSGNTIYF. The CDR3 coding sequence is TGTGCCAGTAGTACCTCAGGGGGCTCTGGAAACACCATATATTTT.

The chain carries TRBV5-4 and TRBJ2-5; 10 bases are a match to TRBD2. This CDR3 comprises 15 residues. Losses at the gene ends were 0 bases for V and 5 bases for J; bases not matched to a gene: 4. The germline V gene has CDR1 SGHNT and CDR2 YYREEE (reference sequence). CDR3 in DNA: TGTGCCAGCAGCTTGGATAGCGGGAGGAGGGAGACCCAGTACTTC. Encoded protein: CASSLDSGRRETQYF.

V and J are TRBV7-8 and TRBJ2-2; perhaps TRBD1 as D (5 bases). This CDR3 contains 13 residues. V shed 11 bases and J shed 1 base, with 11 bases lying between them. Germline loops: CDR1 SGHVS, CDR2 FQNEAQ. This chain's CDR3 is CAVGAGNTGELFF. As DNA, the CDR3 is TGTGCCGTTGGGGCAGGGAACACCGGGGAGCTGTTTTTT. Full variable domain (outside the CDR3, taken from reference TRBV7-8 and TRBJ2-2): GAGVSQSPRYKVAKRGQDVALRCDPISGHVSLFWYQQALGQGPEFLTYFQNEAQLDKSGLPSDRFFAERPEGSVSTLKIQRTQQEDSAVYLCAVGAGNTGELFFGEGSRLTVL.

This chain links TRBV11-2 with TRBJ2-7; 7 positions agree with TRBD1. Germline trimming cut 2 bases from V and 2 bases from J; bases unmatched to any gene: 6. The CDR3 runs to 15 residues. In germline, CDR1 is SGHAT, CDR2 FQNNGV. The CDR3 protein is CASSLRDRLAYEQYF. DNA of the CDR3: TGTGCCAGCAGCTTACGGGACAGACTCGCCTACGAGCAGTACTTC.